This TCR beta chain appears in the sequencing data of a study of identical twins. TCRdb analysed the 5' RACE reads with MiXCR anew, one entry per CDR3 protein. The sample contains about 810,000 distinct CDR3 sequences, about 12% of which appear only once. CDR1 SGHRS and CDR2 YFSETQ come from the germline V gene. CDR3 size: 14 residues. Trimming took off 1 base at V and 6 bases at J, with 11 bases between the two ends. This clonotype was recorded a few times. These same data were also listed under a study on yellow fever vaccine responses in identical twins.

The receptor comes from a woman younger than 35 in good health. The V call is TRBV5-1, the J call TRBJ2-1; D may be TRBD1 (6 bases). Sequencing was done on a sample of PBMCs. The CDR3 DNA sequence: TGCGCCAGCAGCTTGCCAGGGGTCATCAATGAGCAGTTCTTC. As protein: CASSLPGVINEQFF.